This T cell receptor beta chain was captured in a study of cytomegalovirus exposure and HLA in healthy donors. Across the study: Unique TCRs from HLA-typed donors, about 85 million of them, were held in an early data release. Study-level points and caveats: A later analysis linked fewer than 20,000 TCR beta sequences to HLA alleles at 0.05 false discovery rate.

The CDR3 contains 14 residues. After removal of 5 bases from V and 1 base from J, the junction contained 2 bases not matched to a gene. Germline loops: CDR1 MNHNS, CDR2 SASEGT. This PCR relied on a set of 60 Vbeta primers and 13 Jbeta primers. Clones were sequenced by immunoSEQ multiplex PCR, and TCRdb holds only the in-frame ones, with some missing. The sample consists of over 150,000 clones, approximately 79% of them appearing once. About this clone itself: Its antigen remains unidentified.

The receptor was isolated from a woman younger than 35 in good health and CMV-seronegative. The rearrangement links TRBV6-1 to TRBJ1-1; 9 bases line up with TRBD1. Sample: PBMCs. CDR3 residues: CASSTGQGNTEAFF. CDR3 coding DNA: TGTGCCAGCAGTACGGGACAGGGGAACACTGAAGCTTTCTTT.